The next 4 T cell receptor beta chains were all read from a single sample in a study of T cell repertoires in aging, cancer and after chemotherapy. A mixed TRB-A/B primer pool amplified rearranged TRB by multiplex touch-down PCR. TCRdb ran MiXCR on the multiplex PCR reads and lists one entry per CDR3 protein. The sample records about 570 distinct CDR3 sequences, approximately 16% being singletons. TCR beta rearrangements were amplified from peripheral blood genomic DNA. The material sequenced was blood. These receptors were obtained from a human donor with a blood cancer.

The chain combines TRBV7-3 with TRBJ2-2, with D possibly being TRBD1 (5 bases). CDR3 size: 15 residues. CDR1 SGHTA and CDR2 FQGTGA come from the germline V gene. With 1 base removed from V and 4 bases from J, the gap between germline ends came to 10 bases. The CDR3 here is CASSLNQGSTGELFF. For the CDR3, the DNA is TGTGCCAGCAGCTTAAACCAGGGAAGCACCGGGGAGCTGTTTTTT.

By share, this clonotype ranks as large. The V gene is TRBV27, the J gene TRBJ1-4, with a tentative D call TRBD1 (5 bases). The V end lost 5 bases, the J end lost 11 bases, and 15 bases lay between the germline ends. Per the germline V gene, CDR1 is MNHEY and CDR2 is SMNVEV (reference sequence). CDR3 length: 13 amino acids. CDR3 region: CASSARASLKLFF. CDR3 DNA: TGTGCCAGCAGTGCCAGGGCGTCGTTGAAACTGTTTTTT.

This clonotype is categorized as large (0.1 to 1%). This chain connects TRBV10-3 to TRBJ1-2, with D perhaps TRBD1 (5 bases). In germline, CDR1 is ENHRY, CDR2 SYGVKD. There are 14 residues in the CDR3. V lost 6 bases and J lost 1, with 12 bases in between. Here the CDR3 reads CAIRPIQVNYGYTF. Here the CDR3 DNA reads TGTGCCATCAGGCCGATACAGGTTAACTATGGCTACACCTTC.

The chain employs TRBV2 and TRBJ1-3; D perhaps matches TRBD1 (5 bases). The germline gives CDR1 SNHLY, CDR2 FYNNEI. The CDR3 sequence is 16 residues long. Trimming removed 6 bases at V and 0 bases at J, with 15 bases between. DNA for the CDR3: TGTGCCAGCAGGGGGCTTTCAACTCTCTCTGGAAACACCATATATTTT. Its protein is CASRGLSTLSGNTIYF.